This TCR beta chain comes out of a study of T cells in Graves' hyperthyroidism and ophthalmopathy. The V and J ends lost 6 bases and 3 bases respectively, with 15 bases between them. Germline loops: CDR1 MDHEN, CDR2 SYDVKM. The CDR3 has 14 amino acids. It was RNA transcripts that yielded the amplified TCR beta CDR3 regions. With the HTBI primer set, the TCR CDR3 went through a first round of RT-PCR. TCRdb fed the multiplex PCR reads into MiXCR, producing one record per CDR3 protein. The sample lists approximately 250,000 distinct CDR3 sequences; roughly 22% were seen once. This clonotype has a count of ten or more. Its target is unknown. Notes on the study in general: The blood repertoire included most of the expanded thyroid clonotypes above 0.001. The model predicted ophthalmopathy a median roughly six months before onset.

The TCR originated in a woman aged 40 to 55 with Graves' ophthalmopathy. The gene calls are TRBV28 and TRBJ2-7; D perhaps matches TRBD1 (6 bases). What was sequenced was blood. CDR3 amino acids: CASSHGTTGYEQYF. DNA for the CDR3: TGTGCCAGCAGCCACGGGACGACAGGCTACGAGCAGTACTTC.